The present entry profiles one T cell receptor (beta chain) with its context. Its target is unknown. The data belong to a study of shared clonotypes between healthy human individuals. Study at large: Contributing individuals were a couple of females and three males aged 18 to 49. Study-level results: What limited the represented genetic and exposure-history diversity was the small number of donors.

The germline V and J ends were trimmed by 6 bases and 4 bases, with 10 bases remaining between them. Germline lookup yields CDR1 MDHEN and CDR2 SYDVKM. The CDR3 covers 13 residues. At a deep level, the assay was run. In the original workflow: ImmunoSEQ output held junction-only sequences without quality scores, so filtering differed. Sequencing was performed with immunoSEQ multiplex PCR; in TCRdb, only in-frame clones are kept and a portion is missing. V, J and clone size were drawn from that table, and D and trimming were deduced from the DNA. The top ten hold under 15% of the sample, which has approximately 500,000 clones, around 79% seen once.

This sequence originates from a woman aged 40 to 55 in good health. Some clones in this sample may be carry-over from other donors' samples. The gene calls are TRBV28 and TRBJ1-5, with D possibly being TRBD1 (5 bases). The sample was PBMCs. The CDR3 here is CASRNRPNQPQHF. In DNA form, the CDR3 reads TGTGCCAGCAGAAACAGGCCTAATCAGCCCCAGCATTTT.